This T cell receptor beta chain emerged from a study of blood T cell repertoires in COVID-19. The wider study: Acute-phase and convalescent COVID-19 samples originated in the United States, Italy and Spain. PBMCs, B-cell-depleted T cells, or T cells were the source of the cDNA or gDNA that made up the material.

Sequenced by immunoSEQ multiplex PCR; TCRdb stores in-frame clones only, minus some. The sample contains some 150,000 clones, 80% to 90% of which appear only once. CDR3 length: 15 amino acids. The germline V gene has CDR1 SGDLS and CDR2 YYNGEE. V was trimmed by 3 bases and J by 0 bases, leaving 13 bases between them. The rearrangement joins TRBV9 to TRBJ2-7, with D perhaps matching TRBD1 (6 bases). This clonotype was obtained from a woman between 40 and 55 years old with acute or convalescent COVID-19. The sample taken for sequencing was peripheral blood. The CDR3 DNA is TGTGCCAGCAGCGCGAGAACAGGGACCTCCTACGAGCAGTACTTC. It is translated as CASSARTGTSYEQYF.